These 19 T cell receptor beta chains were sequenced from one sample in a study of T cell responses to AZD1222 COVID-19 vaccine. Data came from immunoSEQ multiplex PCR; TCRdb stores just in-frame clones and leaves some out. The table has approximately 73,000 clones, roughly 82% seen once. The source was peripheral blood, collected on day 0 of AZD1222 vaccination. The source of these receptors is an adult in good health.

This clone was picked up a small number of times. The CDR3 bases are TGTGCCAGCAGCATCTCCGGGACTAGCGGCAATGAGCAGTTCTTC. As protein: CASSISGTSGNEQFF. The chain combines TRBV7-3 with TRBJ2-1, with 11 bases identical to TRBD2. Germline V gene data show CDR1 as SGHTA and CDR2 as FQGTGA. V trimming: 5 bases; J trimming: 6 bases; junction bases outside the gene matches: 6. The CDR3 is 15 amino acids.

V and J are TRBV7-3 and TRBJ2-1; no definite D call. V was trimmed by 5 bases and J by 2 bases, leaving 13 bases between them. The CDR3 extends over 15 amino acids. Germline V lookup: CDR1 SGHTA, CDR2 FQGTGA. DNA for the CDR3: TGTGCCAGCAGCGTAGACGACACCGCCTACAATGAGCAGTTCTTC. Its translation is CASSVDDTAYNEQFF.

This clone has a handful of counts. The chain recombines TRBV21-1 with TRBJ1-2; the D call TRBD1 from the table was never checked on the DNA. TRBV21-1 is flagged as a pseudogene. This CDR3 has 16 residues. The CDR3 spells CASSNTAREHSYGYTF. The CDR3 region has the DNA TGTGCCAGCAGCAATACGGCCAGGGAACATTCCTATGGCTACACCTTC.

DNA of the CDR3: TGTGCCAGCAGCCCCGACGGAAGGCCCTCTTCCTACGAGCAGTACTTC. Its translation: CASSPDGRPSSYEQYF. The chain has TRBV5-5 and TRBJ2-7; no clear D. Germline-derived CDR1 and CDR2 are SGHKS and YYEKEE (reference sequence). With 4 bases removed from V and 1 base from J, the gap between germline ends came to 18 bases. The CDR3 contains 16 residues.

The V and J genes are TRBV12-3 or TRBV12-4 and TRBJ2-7, with no clear D. The V and J ends lost 1 base and 5 bases respectively, with 6 bases between them. CDR3 length: 12 residues. As DNA, the CDR3 is TGTGCCAGCAGTTTAGAGCGCCACGAGCAGTACTTC. It yields the protein CASSLERHEQYF.

The V call is TRBV7-6, the J call TRBJ2-1, with TRBD2 identical over 9 bases. The length of the CDR3 is 15 residues. From germline, CDR1 is SGHVS and CDR2 FNYEAQ. The ends lost 1 base at V and 4 bases at J; junction bases unmatched: 2. For the CDR3, the DNA is TGTGCCAGCAGCTTAGAGCGGGGGGTGTACAATGAGCAGTTCTTC. This translates into CASSLERGVYNEQFF.

The chain uses TRBV10-2 and TRBJ2-7, with D tentatively TRBD1 (6 bases). CDR1 and CDR2 from the germline V gene are WSHSY and SAAADI. This CDR3 is built from 18 residues. V was pared by 5 bases and J by 0 bases, with 23 bases between. The CDR3 DNA follows: TGCGCCAGCAGTAGACAAACCACCGGGACAACCCGCTCCTACGAGCAGTACTTC. Its translation: CASSRQTTGTTRSYEQYF.

The chain couples TRBV30 to TRBJ1-2, with D perhaps TRBD1 (5 bases). Germline lookup yields CDR1 GTSNPN and CDR2 SVGIG (reference sequence). The CDR3 length is 12 residues. V gave up 0 bases and J gave up 7 bases, with 9 bases separating them. The CDR3 DNA is TGTGCCTGGAGTGTAGGGGTTGGTGGCTACACCTTC. It is translated as CAWSVGVGGYTF.

The V call is TRBV7-9, the J call TRBJ2-5; D is undetermined. Trimming removed 5 bases from V and 5 bases from J, with 27 bases in between. Germline-derived CDR1 and CDR2 are SEHNR and FQNEAQ (reference sequence). The CDR3 sequence is 18 residues long. In nucleotides, the CDR3 is TGTGCCAGCAGCCCCGCCGACCTGGCCCCTCAAGTACTGGAGACCCAGTACTTC. It codes for CASSPADLAPQVLETQYF.

In the case of this clone: This CDR3 is also generated by other DNA sequences in the sample. This chain connects TRBV5-5 to TRBJ1-2; D is uncertain. This CDR3 has 12 residues. The ends were cut back, 0 bases at V and 4 bases at J, with 4 bases in the middle. The V gene's germline CDR1 is SGHKS and CDR2 YYEKEE (reference sequence). CDR3 sequence reads: CASSLGSYGYTF. The CDR3 DNA reads as TGTGCCAGCAGCTTGGGTAGCTATGGCTACACCTTC.

CDR3 sequence (DNA): TGTGCCAGCAGCTTATCAGGGAACGGAGCTCGGCAGTTCTTC. Translation gives CASSLSGNGARQFF. This chain uses TRBV7-8 with TRBJ2-1; TRBD1 is a possible D gene (5 bases). Trimming stripped 2 bases from V and 12 bases from J, with 17 bases between. Germline V gene sequence: CDR1 SGHVS, CDR2 FQNEAQ. The CDR3 runs 14 residues.

J is TRBJ2-3 and V is TRBV30; the match to TRBD2 covers 11 bases. V shed 4 bases and J 4 bases; nucleotides not matched to a gene: 13. The germline gives CDR1 GTSNPN, CDR2 SVGIG (reference sequence). This CDR3 is built from 17 residues. The CDR3 DNA reads as TGTGCCTGGACTGGGGGGCTAGCGGGGGGACTGGCAGATACGCAGTATTTT. It encodes CAWTGGLAGGLADTQYF.

This chain links TRBV12-3 or TRBV12-4 with TRBJ2-2; D might be TRBD1 (5 bases). Trimming removed 8 bases from V and 11 bases from J, with 15 bases in between. This CDR3 has 12 amino acids. The CDR3: CASVGAVSELFF. CDR3 in DNA: TGTGCCAGCGTAGGGGCGGTCTCCGAGCTGTTTTTT.

The CDR3: CASSRDTGGAYNEQFF. The CDR3 coding sequence is TGCGCCAGCAGCCGAGACACAGGGGGCGCCTACAATGAGCAGTTCTTC. The rearrangement links TRBV4-1 to TRBJ2-1, with 9 nucleotides matching TRBD1. Germline CDR1 reads MGHRA; CDR2 reads YSYEKL. The CDR3 runs 16 residues. With V trimmed by 4 bases and J by 2 bases, 6 bases remained unmatched.

The chain is built from TRBV4-3 and TRBJ2-4, with 15 bases that match TRBD2. Germline-derived CDR1 and CDR2 are LGHNA and YSLEER. The CDR3 covers 20 residues. V trimming: 0 bases; J trimming: 4 bases; junction bases outside the gene matches: 10. The chain's CDR3 is CASSQESGLAGGGRKNIQYF. Written as DNA, the CDR3 is TGCGCCAGCAGCCAAGAGTCGGGACTAGCGGGAGGAGGAAGGAAAAACATTCAGTACTTC.

In this sample, this clone turned up a few times. The genes are TRBV7-2 and TRBJ1-6; D is unresolved. The CDR3 has 15 residues. Germline V gene sequence: CDR1 SGHTA, CDR2 FQGNSA. The V gene lost 2 bases and the J gene lost 5 bases, with 10 bases spanning the gap. CDR3 loop: CASSLISQNNSPLHF. The DNA for the CDR3 is TGTGCCAGCAGCTTAATCAGTCAGAATAATTCACCCCTCCACTTT.

The chain combines TRBV18 with TRBJ1-2, with no clear D. The CDR3 length is 16 residues. CDR1 is KGHSH and CDR2 is LQKENI in the germline V gene. Deletions cut 2 bases from V and 4 bases from J, with 17 bases between. CDR3 in DNA: TGTGCCAGCTCACCAGGGCTTCTGGGGTCAGGCTATGGCTACACCTTC. Amino acid sequence: CASSPGLLGSGYGYTF.

DNA of the CDR3: TGTGCCAGCAGCCAATTTGATTGGAGCGAGCAGTACTTC. This gives the protein CASSQFDWSEQYF. This sequence joins TRBV3-1 (or the pseudogene TRBV3-2) and TRBJ2-7, with D hard to call. Trimming took 2 bases from V and 6 from J, leaving 11 bases between them. This CDR3 spans 13 amino acids. CDR1 LGHDT and CDR2 YNNKEL come from the germline V gene (reference sequence).

This rearrangement joins TRBV6-5 to TRBJ2-7; tentatively, D is TRBD2 (5 bases). The CDR3 covers 15 residues. Germline CDR1 MNHEY, CDR2 SVGAGI. V was cut by 8 bases and J by 0 bases, with 17 bases left in between. The CDR3 DNA sequence: TGTGCCAGCGCCTACTCTAGCTCGAGCTCCTACGAGCAGTACTTC. Its translation: CASAYSSSSSYEQYF.